Sequencing of this T cell receptor beta chain was carried out in a study of neurological immune-mediated disorders. This clonotype was seen many times. Trimming cost V 8 bases and J 3 bases; bases outside gene matches: 5. Germline V CDR1 and CDR2: SEHNR, FQNEAQ (reference sequence). This CDR3 contains 14 residues. The authors obtained over 160 million TCR-beta sequences from 15-18 subjects per sequencing run. TCRdb fed the 5' RACE reads into MiXCR, producing one record per CDR3 protein. Of 30,000 to 45,000 distinct CDR3 sequences listed, 11% are singletons. The rearrangement joins TRBV7-9 to TRBJ2-3, with 10 bases lining up with TRBD2. Sequencing input: CD4+ T cells from blood. The receptor was isolated from a young woman with HTLV-1-associated myelopathy (HAM/TSP). The CDR3 sequence is CASPSGGGTDTQYF. For the CDR3, the DNA is TGTGCCAGCCCAAGCGGGGGGGGGACAGATACGCAGTATTTT. Full variable domain (outside the CDR3, taken from reference TRBV7-9 and TRBJ2-3): DTGVSQNPRHKITKRGQNVTFRCDPISEHNRLYWYRQTLGQGPEFLTYFQNEAQLEKSRLLSDRFSAERPKGSFSTLEIQRTEQGDSAMYLCASPSGGGTDTQYFGPGTRLTVL.